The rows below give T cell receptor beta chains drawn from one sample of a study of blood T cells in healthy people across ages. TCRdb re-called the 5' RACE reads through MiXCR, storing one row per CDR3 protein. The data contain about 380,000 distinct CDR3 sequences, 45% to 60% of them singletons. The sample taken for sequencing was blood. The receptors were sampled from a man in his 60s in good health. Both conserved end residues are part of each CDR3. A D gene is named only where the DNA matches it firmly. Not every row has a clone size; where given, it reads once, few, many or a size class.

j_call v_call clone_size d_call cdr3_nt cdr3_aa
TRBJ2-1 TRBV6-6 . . TGTGCCAGCAGTTACCCGGGACTCCCGGAGCAGTTCTTC CASSYPGLPEQFF
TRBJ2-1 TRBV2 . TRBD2 TGTGCCAGCAGATTCGGGACTAGCGTACTCAATGAGCAGTTCTTC CASRFGTSVLNEQFF
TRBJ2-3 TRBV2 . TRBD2 TGTGCCAGCAGGACTAGCGGGAACGCGGATACGCAGTATTTT CASRTSGNADTQYF
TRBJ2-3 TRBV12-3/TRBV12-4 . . TGTGCCAGCAGTTTATCGTCCCTCCCCACAGATACGCAGTATTTT CASSLSSLPTDTQYF
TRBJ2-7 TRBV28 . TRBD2 TGTGCCAGCAGTTCCCGGGAGGCCCCGTCCTACGAGCAGTACTTC CASSSREAPSYEQYF
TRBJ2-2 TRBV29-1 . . TGCAGCGTTGAGGGTAGCGGAGGAGGGACCGGGGAGCTGTTTTTT CSVEGSGGGTGELFF
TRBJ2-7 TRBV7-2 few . TGTGCCAGCAGCTTAGCCCCAGGGCTCGGGGACGAGCAGTACTTC CASSLAPGLGDEQYF
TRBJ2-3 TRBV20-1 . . TGCAGTGCTAGCCTCCCACTGCGGAGGACAGATACGCAGTATTTT CSASLPLRRTDTQYF
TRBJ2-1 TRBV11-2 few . TGTGCCAGCAGCTTAGAGAGGAGCTCCTACAATGAGCAGTTCTTC CASSLERSSYNEQFF
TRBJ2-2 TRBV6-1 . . TGTGCCAGCAGCGTAGGACAGACCAACACCGGGGAGCTGTTTTTT CASSVGQTNTGELFF
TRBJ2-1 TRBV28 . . TGTGCCATTAGGGGGGCCTCCTACAATGAGCAGTTCTTC CAIRGASYNEQFF
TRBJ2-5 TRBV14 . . TGTGCCAGCAGCCCTGCGGGACAGCCCAAGAGGGAGACCCAGTACTTC CASSPAGQPKRETQYF
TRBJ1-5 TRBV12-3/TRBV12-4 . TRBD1 TGTGCCAGCAGCCGGACAGGACAGCCCCAGCATTTT CASSRTGQPQHF
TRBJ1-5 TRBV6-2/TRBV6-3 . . TGTGCCAGCAGTTTCTGGGTGTCAGCGCCCCAGCATTTT CASSFWVSAPQHF
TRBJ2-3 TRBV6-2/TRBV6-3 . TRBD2 TGTGCCATGGCGGGACTAGCGGGTTCTACGCAGTATTTT CAMAGLAGSTQYF
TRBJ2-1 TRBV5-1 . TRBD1 TGCGCCAGCAGCTTTGGCGGAACAGGGGGCAATGAGCAGTTCTTC CASSFGGTGGNEQFF
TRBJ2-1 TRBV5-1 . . TGCGCCAGCAGCAGAGGGGGGGGAGGGAGAGCGGCCTCCTACAATGAGCAGTTCTTC CASSRGGGGRAASYNEQFF
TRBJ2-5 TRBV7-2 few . TGTGCCAGCAGCTTAGAGGGATTGGGAAGGGAGACCCAGTACTTC CASSLEGLGRETQYF
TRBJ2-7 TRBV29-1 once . TGCAGCGTTGATGGGCAGAACTACGAGCAGTACTTC CSVDGQNYEQYF
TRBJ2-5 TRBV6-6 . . TGTGCCAGCAGTTACGCGGCCAATGAGCAGTACTTC CASSYAANEQYF
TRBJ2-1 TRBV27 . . TGTGCCAGCAGTCCCCTACCGATCTCCTACAATGAGCAGTTCTTC CASSPLPISYNEQFF
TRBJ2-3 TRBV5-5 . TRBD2 TGTGCCAGCCGAAATGCTAGCGGAGGGAGCACAGATACGCAGTATTTT CASRNASGGSTDTQYF
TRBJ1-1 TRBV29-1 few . TGCAGCGTTGAAGGTGGGGGGTCTGAAGCTTTCTTT CSVEGGGSEAFF
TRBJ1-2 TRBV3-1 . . TGTGCCAGCAGCCAAAGGACCGACGGGGGCTACACCTTC CASSQRTDGGYTF
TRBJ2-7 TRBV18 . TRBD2 TGTGCCAGCTCCCGCGGACTAGCGGGAGAAACGGGATACGAGCAGTACTTC CASSRGLAGETGYEQYF
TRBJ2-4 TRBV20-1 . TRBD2 TGCAGTGCTAACGGCGGGAGTCCCAAAAACATTCAGTACTTC CSANGGSPKNIQYF
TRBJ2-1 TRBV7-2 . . TGTGCCAGCAGATCCGGAGGGGGATCCTACAATGAGCAGTTCTTC CASRSGGGSYNEQFF
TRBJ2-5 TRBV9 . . TGTGCCAGCAGCGTAGGGTCAGGAGAGACCCAGTACTTC CASSVGSGETQYF
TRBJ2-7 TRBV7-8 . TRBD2 TGTGCCAGCAGCTTAGGGAGACTAGCGGGAATCCTATACGAGCAGTACTTC CASSLGRLAGILYEQYF
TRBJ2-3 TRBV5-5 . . TGTGCCAGCAGCCGGGACACCAGGGCAGATACGCAGTATTTT CASSRDTRADTQYF
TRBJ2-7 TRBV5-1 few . TGCGCCAGCAGCTTGAGGGGGGGTACGGCTACTAAGGCCTACGAGCAGTACTTC CASSLRGGTATKAYEQYF
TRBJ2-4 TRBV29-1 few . TGCAGCGTTGAAGGCGGGACAGCAAATTTCAACATTCAGTACTTC CSVEGGTANFNIQYF
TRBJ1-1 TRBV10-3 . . TGTGCCATCGGGACGGCAACCAACACTGAAGCTTTCTTT CAIGTATNTEAFF
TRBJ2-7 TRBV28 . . TGTGCCAGCGCCAGTTTCCGCTACGAGCAGTACTTC CASASFRYEQYF
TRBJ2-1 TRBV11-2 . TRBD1 TGTGCCAGCAGCTCCGCCAGGGGGAAGGTGGCGGAGCAGTTCTTC CASSSARGKVAEQFF
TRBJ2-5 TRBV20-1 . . TGCAGTGCCGCCCGCCGGGTGGAGACCCAGTACTTC CSAARRVETQYF
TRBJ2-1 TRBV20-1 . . TGCAGTGCTAGGGTTCCAGCGGGTGCCGGTTTTAATGAGCAGTTCTTC CSARVPAGAGFNEQFF
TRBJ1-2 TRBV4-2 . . TGTGCCAGCAGCCAAGGAGACAGCCACTATGGCTACACCTTC CASSQGDSHYGYTF
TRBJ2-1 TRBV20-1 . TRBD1 TGCAGTGCTCCCTCGGGGGACAGGGGCTACAATGAGCGGTTCTTC CSAPSGDRGYNERFF
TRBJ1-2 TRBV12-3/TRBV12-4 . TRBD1 TGTGCCAGCAGTACCAACACAGGGGGCGGCTATGGCTACACCTTC CASSTNTGGGYGYTF
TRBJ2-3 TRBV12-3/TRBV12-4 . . TGTGCCAGCAGTTTACGGGATCCCCGGGATACGCAGTATTTT CASSLRDPRDTQYF
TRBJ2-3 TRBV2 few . TGTGCCAGCAGCCCCATCGAGCAGGGTCTCACAGATACGCAGTATTTT CASSPIEQGLTDTQYF
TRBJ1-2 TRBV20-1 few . TGCAGTGCTAGAGCCCAATTGGCTGCCGCCTATGGCTACACCTTC CSARAQLAAAYGYTF
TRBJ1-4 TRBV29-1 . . TGCAGCGTGGCCACAGTCACTCGGGAAAAACTGTTTTTT CSVATVTREKLFF
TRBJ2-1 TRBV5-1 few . TGCGCCAGCAGCTTGATCCCAGGGTCCCACAATGAGCAGTTCTTC CASSLIPGSHNEQFF
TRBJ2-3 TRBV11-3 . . TGTGCCAGCAGCGCCGGGGGCCGCACAGATACGCAGTATTTT CASSAGGRTDTQYF
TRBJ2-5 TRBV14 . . TGTGCCAGCAGCCAACTTCAAACAGGGATCGCGCAGTACTTC CASSQLQTGIAQYF
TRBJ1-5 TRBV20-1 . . TGCAGTGCTGGTGCTAACGGGCCCCAGCATTTT CSAGANGPQHF
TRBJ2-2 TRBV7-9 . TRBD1 TGTGCCAGCAGCCCCCCTTACCGGGACAGCAAAACCGGGGAGCTGTTTTTT CASSPPYRDSKTGELFF
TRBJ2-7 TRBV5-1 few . TGCGCCAGCAGCTTGGAGGGGCTGGGGGAGCAGTACTTC CASSLEGLGEQYF
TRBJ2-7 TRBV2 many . TGTGCCAGCAGTCCCCCTGGCTCCTACGAGCAGTACTTC CASSPPGSYEQYF
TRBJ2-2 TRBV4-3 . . TGCGCCAGCAGCCCAGAGGACGGGGGCGGGGAGCTGTTTTTT CASSPEDGGGELFF
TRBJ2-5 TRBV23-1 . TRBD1 TGCGCCAGCCCCCGAAACCCCCGGACAGGGAGGATGGGAGAGACCCAGTACTTC CASPRNPRTGRMGETQYF
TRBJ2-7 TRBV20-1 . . TGCAGTACTCGGCTAGGCTACGAGCAGTACTTC CSTRLGYEQYF